Below, 17 T cell receptor beta chains from the same sample are listed, as sequenced in a study of T cell responses to AZD1222 COVID-19 vaccine. Profiling relied on immunoSEQ multiplex PCR, and the TCRdb table lists in-frame clones only, not all of them. The sample consists of 130,000 or so clones, about 86% of them appearing once. This specimen consisted of peripheral blood, obtained on day 0 of AZD1222 vaccination. The source of these receptors is an adult in good health.

The V and J genes are TRBV7-9 and TRBJ1-1; TRBD1 matches 9 bases. The CDR3 totals 14 residues. Germline V CDR1 and CDR2: SEHNR, FQNEAQ (reference sequence). V lost 3 bases and J lost 4; bases outside the gene matches: 3. This chain's CDR3 is CASSFTGGGTEAFF. The CDR3, as DNA: TGTGCCAGCAGCTTCACAGGGGGCGGCACTGAAGCTTTCTTT.

The V gene is TRBV5-1, the J gene TRBJ2-1, with TRBD2 as a possible D gene (5 bases). Germline V gives CDR1 SGHRS, CDR2 YFSETQ. The V gene lost 5 bases and the J gene lost 2 bases, with 14 bases spanning the gap. CDR3 length equals 15 residues. The chain's CDR3 is CASSLGGSTYNEQFF. The CDR3 nucleotides read TGCGCCAGCAGTCTAGGAGGCAGTACCTACAATGAGCAGTTCTTC.

The chain combines TRBV11-2 with TRBJ2-7, with TRBD1 matching 8 bases. Germline CDR1 and CDR2: SGHAT and FQNNGV. This CDR3 is built from 16 residues. V was clipped by 0 bases and J by 4 bases; unmatched bases: 8. This CDR3 is CASSLDGGRGRYEQYF. The DNA of the CDR3 is TGTGCCAGCAGCTTAGATGGGGGCAGGGGGCGGTACGAGCAGTACTTC.

The rearrangement uses TRBV18 and TRBJ2-5, with D possibly matching TRBD1 (5 bases). This CDR3 has 14 residues. Germline assignment: CDR1 KGHSH and CDR2 LQKENI. The V and J ends lost 2 bases and 1 base respectively, with 8 bases between them. CDR3 sequence (DNA): TGTGCCAGCTCACCAAGGGGCCTCCAAGAGACCCAGTACTTC. Amino acids: CASSPRGLQETQYF.

V usage is TRBV5-1 and J usage is TRBJ2-1, with D uncertain. The CDR3 contains 17 residues. CDR1 is SGHRS and CDR2 is YFSETQ in the germline V gene. The germline V and J ends were trimmed by 0 bases and 0 bases, with 13 bases remaining between them. The CDR3 protein is CASSLALLSDSYNEQFF. Here the CDR3 DNA reads TGCGCCAGCAGCTTGGCCCTGTTGTCGGACTCCTACAATGAGCAGTTCTTC.

The genes are TRBV9 and TRBJ1-5; weak D call: TRBD1 (5 bases). Germline V gene data show CDR1 as SGDLS and CDR2 as YYNGEE. The length of the CDR3 is 13 residues. V gave up 3 bases and J gave up 3 bases, with 7 bases separating them. As DNA, the CDR3 is TGTGCCAGCAGCGGAGGACACAATCAGCCCCAGCATTTT. It translates to CASSGGHNQPQHF.

Turning to this clone: The junction and the germline gene differ at one end; a read error may be behind it. The chain combines TRBV5-1 with TRBJ2-5, with D unresolved. Germline V CDR1 and CDR2: SGHRS, YFSETQ. The CDR3 consists of 13 residues. Here the CDR3 reads CASSPATGETQYF. CDR3 coding DNA: TGCGCTAGCAGCCCTGCTACGGGCGAGACCCAGTACTTC.

This chain joins TRBV6-1 and TRBJ2-7; TRBD2 matches 7 bases. This CDR3 spans 14 amino acids. The germline V gene encodes CDR1 MNHNS and CDR2 SASEGT. V lost 2 bases and J lost 1; bases outside the gene matches: 2. The CDR3 here is CASSELAESYEQYF. CDR3 DNA sequence: TGTGCCAGCAGTGAACTAGCGGAGTCCTACGAGCAGTACTTC.

This chain joins TRBV27 and TRBJ2-7; the match to TRBD1 covers 10 bases. With V trimmed by 6 bases and J by 6 bases, 5 bases remained unmatched. CDR3 length: 13 residues. Germline-derived CDR1 and CDR2 are MNHEY and SMNVEV (reference sequence). CDR3 amino acids: CASSRDRGGEQYF. CDR3 DNA: TGTGCCAGCAGCCGGGACAGGGGAGGCGAGCAGTACTTC.

The chain has TRBV27 and TRBJ1-2; 8 positions agree with TRBD1. V lost 10 bases to trimming and J lost 5 bases; unmatched junction nucleotides: 9. The CDR3 has 13 amino acids. CDR1 and CDR2 (germline): MNHEY, SMNVEV (reference sequence). In nucleotides, the CDR3 is TGTGCCAACTATAACAGGGGGAAATATGGCTACACCTTC. Residues: CANYNRGKYGYTF.

The V call is TRBV5-5, the J call TRBJ1-1; D perhaps matches TRBD1 (5 bases). V lost 4 bases and J 0 bases, leaving 16 bases between the germline ends. The CDR3 sequence is 16 residues long. CDR1 and CDR2 from the germline V gene are SGHKS and YYEKEE (reference sequence). The CDR3 DNA sequence: TGTGCCAGCAGCACAACACCGACAGTCATGAACACTGAAGCTTTCTTT. Its protein product is CASSTTPTVMNTEAFF.

The chain carries TRBV5-4 and TRBJ1-1; D is unresolved. The CDR3 contains 14 residues. The ends were cut back, 4 bases at V and 3 bases at J, with 13 bases in the middle. The V gene's germline CDR1 is SGHNT and CDR2 YYREEE (reference sequence). CDR3 sequence reads: CASSQEPTDTEAFF. CDR3 sequence (DNA): TGTGCCAGCAGCCAAGAACCTACGGACACTGAAGCTTTCTTT.

The rearrangement joins TRBV19 to TRBJ1-1, with TRBD1 matching over 9 bases. Per the germline V gene, CDR1 is LNHDA and CDR2 is SQIVND (reference sequence). V was pared by 10 bases and J by 1 base, with 7 bases of the junction left unmatched. There are 14 residues in the CDR3. CDR3 residues: CATVKGQGNTEAFF. In DNA form, the CDR3 reads TGTGCCACCGTGAAGGGACAGGGGAACACTGAAGCTTTCTTT.

This clone was recorded only once. The chain joins TRBV12-3 or TRBV12-4 to TRBJ1-5; D is uncertain. The V and J ends lost 3 bases and 0 bases respectively, with 3 bases between them. CDR3 length: 13 residues. As DNA, the CDR3 is TGTGCCAGCAGTTTTGGTAGCAATCAGCCCCAGCATTTT. Translated, it gives CASSFGSNQPQHF.

The chain combines TRBV5-1 with TRBJ1-6; 8 positions match TRBD1. The CDR3 spans 14 residues. Per the germline V gene, CDR1 is SGHRS and CDR2 is YFSETQ. J gave up 8 bases and V 4 bases, and 5 bases lay outside the gene matches. The chain's CDR3 is CASSRGDRYSPLHF. CDR3 in DNA: TGCGCCAGCAGCCGGGGGGACAGGTATTCACCCCTCCACTTT.

The chain combines TRBV29-1 with TRBJ1-5, with D hard to call. The CDR3 loop spans 13 amino acids. Deletions cut 3 bases from V and 6 bases from J, with 12 bases between. From germline, CDR1 is SQVTM and CDR2 ANQGSEA. CDR3 protein: CSVDIGIGQPQHF. In DNA, the CDR3 is TGCAGCGTTGATATAGGGATAGGTCAGCCCCAGCATTTT.

A word on this clone: Other DNA sequences in this sample translate to the same CDR3. The genes are TRBV28 and TRBJ1-2; the match to TRBD1 covers 9 bases. Germline loops: CDR1 MDHEN, CDR2 SYDVKM. Trimming took 5 bases from V and 8 from J; bases not matched to a gene: 6. This CDR3 contains 13 residues. The DNA for the CDR3 is TGTGCCAGCAGTCCCGGACAGGGGTGGGGCTACACCTTC. As protein: CASSPGQGWGYTF.